This TCR beta chain was documented in a study of CD8+ T cells in alopecia areata. It was cDNA, reverse transcribed from extracted RNA, that served as the sequencing template. The repertoire was sequenced with immunoSEQ multiplex PCR; TCRdb's copy has only in-frame clones and lacks some. Of about 150,000 clones listed, about nine tenths were seen once; the top ten hold more than 13%. The CDR3 runs to 16 residues. Germline CDR1 and CDR2: GTSNPN and SVGIG (reference sequence). V was clipped by 4 bases and J by 1 base, with 19 bases between them. The material was CD8+ T cells sorted from blood, obtained at week 0. The origin of this receptor is a human donor with alopecia areata. The chain combines TRBV30 with TRBJ1-2; tentative D call: TRBD1 (6 bases). The chain's CDR3 is CAWTIYPTDSNYGYTF. DNA for the CDR3: TGTGCCTGGACCATATACCCTACGGACAGTAACTATGGCTACACCTTC.